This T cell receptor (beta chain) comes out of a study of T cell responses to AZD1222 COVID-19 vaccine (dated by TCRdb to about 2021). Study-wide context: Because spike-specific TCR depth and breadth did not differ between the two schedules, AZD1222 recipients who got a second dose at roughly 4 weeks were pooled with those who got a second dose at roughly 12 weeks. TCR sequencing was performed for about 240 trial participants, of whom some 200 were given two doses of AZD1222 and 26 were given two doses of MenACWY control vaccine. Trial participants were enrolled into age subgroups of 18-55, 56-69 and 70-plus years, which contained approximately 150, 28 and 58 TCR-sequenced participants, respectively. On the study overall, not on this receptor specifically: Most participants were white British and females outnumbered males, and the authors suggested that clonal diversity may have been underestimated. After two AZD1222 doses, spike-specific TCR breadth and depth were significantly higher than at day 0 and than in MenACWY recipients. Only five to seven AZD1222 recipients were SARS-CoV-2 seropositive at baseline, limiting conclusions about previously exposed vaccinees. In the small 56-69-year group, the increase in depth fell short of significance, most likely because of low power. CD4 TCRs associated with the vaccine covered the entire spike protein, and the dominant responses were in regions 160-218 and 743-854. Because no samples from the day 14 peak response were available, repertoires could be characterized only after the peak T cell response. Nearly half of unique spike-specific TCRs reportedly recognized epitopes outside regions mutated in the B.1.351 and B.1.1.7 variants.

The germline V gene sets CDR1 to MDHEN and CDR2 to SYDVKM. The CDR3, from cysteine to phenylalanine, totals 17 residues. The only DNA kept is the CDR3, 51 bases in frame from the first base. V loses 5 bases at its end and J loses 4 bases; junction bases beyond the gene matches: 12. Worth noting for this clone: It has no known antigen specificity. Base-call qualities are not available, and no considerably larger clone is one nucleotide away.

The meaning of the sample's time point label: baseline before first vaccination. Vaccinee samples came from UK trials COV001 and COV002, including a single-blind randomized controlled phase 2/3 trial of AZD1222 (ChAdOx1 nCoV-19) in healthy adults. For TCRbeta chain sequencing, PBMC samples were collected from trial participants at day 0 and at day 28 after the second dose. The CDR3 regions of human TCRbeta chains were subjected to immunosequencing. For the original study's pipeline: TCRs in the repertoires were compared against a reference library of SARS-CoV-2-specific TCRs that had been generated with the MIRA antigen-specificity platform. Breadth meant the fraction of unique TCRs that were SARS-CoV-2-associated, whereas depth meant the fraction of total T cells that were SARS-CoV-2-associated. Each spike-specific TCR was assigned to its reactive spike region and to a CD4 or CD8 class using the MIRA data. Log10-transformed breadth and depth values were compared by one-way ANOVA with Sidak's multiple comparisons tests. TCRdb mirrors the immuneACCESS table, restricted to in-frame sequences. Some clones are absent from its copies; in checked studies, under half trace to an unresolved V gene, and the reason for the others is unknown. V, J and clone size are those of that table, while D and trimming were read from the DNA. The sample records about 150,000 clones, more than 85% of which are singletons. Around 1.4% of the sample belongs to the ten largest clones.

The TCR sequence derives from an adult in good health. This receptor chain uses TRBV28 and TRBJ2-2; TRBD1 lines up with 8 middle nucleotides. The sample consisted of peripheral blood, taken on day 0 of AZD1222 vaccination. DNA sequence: TGTGCCAGCAGTCTTCGCATGAGGACAGGGTCCACCGGGGAGCTGTTTTTT. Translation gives CASSLRMRTGSTGELFF.